The 22 T cell receptor beta chains below all came from one sample that was sequenced in a study of tissue T cells after allogeneic stem cell transplantation. Time point: mouse harvest day 14 after allogeneic transplant. The graft held 10^6 splenic CD5+ T cells and 10^7 T-cell-depleted bone marrow cells. Sequencing used immunoSEQ multiplex PCR; TCRdb keeps in-frame clones, though not all of them. Of around 3,200 clones in the sample, approximately 41% are singletons; the top ten hold 23%. The sequenced material came from gut tissue. The receptors stem from a female BALB/c mouse given C57BL/6 T cells with graft-versus-host disease after an allogeneic hematopoietic cell transplant.

This clone is categorized as medium-sized. Gene names denote mouse genes. The CDR3 is cut off 1 residue early in the read; its end comes from the germline J gene. This chain uses TRBV5 with TRBJ1-1; no clear D gene. Trimming shortened V by 0 bases and J by 0 bases, and 8 bases separated the two germline ends. Germline loops: CDR1 LGHNA, CDR2 YNLKQL (reference sequence). The CDR3 totals 15 residues. The CDR3 bases that were read are TGTGCCAGCAGCCAAGATGCTACAGCAAACACAGAAGTCTTC. Protein sequence: CASSQDATANTEVF. The full CDR3 is CASSQDATANTEVFF.

As to this clone: Germline and genes here are mouse. The read is 1 residue too short to cover the CDR3 end, so that end is filled in from the germline J gene. V is TRBV12-1 and J is TRBJ2-5; 10 nucleotides line up with TRBD1. This CDR3 contains 15 residues. V lost 1 base to trimming and J lost 5 bases; unmatched junction nucleotides: 5. Looked up from germline, CDR1 is SGHSN and CDR2 is HYEKVE. The CDR3 DNA, read in part, is TGTGCCAGCTCTCTAGGACAGGGGGGGCCAGACACCCAGTAC. Its translation is CASSLGQGGPDTQY. The whole CDR3 sequence is CASSLGQGGPDTQYF.

This clone qualifies as medium-sized (0.01 to 0.1%). Gene names follow the mouse nomenclature. The read is 1 residue too short to cover the CDR3 end, so that end is filled in from the germline J gene. The J gene is TRBJ2-1, the V gene TRBV26, with D tentatively TRBD1 (6 bases). The V end lost 4 bases, the J end lost 7 bases, and 14 bases lay between the germline ends. CDR3 length equals 14 residues. Germline V gene data show CDR1 as KGHPV and CDR2 as FQNQEV (reference sequence). Partial CDR3 DNA: TGTGCCAGCAGTCAGGGAGGGGGATGGGCTGAGCAGTTC. It is translated as CASSQGGGWAEQF. Given in full, the CDR3 is CASSQGGGWAEQFF. Variable domain in full (rest from reference TRBV26 and TRBJ2-1): NSKVIQTPRYLVKGQGQKAKMRCIPEKGHPVVFWYQQNKNNEFKFLINFQNQEVLQQIDMTEKRFSAECPSNSPCSLEIQSSEAGDSALYLCASSQGGGWAEQFFGPGTRLTVL.

About this clone itself: Mouse names are used for the genes. The observed sequence ends 1 residue before the CDR3 terminus, with the missing tail filled in from the germline J gene. Other DNA sequences in this sample translate to the same CDR3. The chain has TRBV31 and TRBJ2-7; 8 nucleotides agree with TRBD2. Germline V gives CDR1 GKSSPN, CDR2 SITVG. This CDR3 has 13 amino acids. The V and J ends lost 0 bases and 7 bases, in that order; junction bases with no gene match: 5. The CDR3 reads CAWSLGGAGEQYF. The CDR3 DNA, read in part, is TGTGCCTGGAGTCTGGGGGGGGCGGGGGAACAGTAC.

This clone was picked up a small number of times. Germline and genes here are mouse. The read comes to an end 1 residue before the CDR3 does, leaving the germline J gene to fill in the end. The chain carries TRBV12-1 and TRBJ2-4; D is unclear. Trimming removed 1 base from V and 6 bases from J, with 4 bases in between. Per germline, CDR1 SGHSN and CDR2 HYEKVE. The CDR3 spans 11 residues. The part of the CDR3 DNA that was read is TGTGCCAGCTCTCTATCCAACACCTTGTAC. Translation: CASSLSNTLY. In full, the CDR3 is CASSLSNTLYF.

This clone was detected a few times. All gene names here are mouse names. Sequencing ends 1 residue short of the CDR3 end; the germline J gene provides the rest. The chain uses TRBV26 and TRBJ1-1, with a weak D call TRBD1 (6 bases). Trimming pared 2 bases from V and 6 bases from J, leaving 7 bases between. The CDR3 runs 12 residues. CDR1 and CDR2 from the germline V gene are KGHPV and FQNQEV (reference sequence). Partial CDR3 DNA: TGTGCCAGCAGTCTGGGGGGGCCAGAAGTCTTC. Its translation: CASSLGGPEVF. The CDR3 in full is CASSLGGPEVFF.

This clone qualifies as medium-sized. The germline and genes are mouse ones. The sequence runs out 1 residue before the end of the CDR3; the remainder is reconstructed from the germline J gene. This chain links TRBV4 with TRBJ2-1; no clear D. The germline V gene encodes CDR1 LGHDT and CDR2 YNNKQL (reference sequence). The CDR3 covers 12 residues. Trimming took 4 bases from V and 4 from J, leaving 5 bases between them. The CDR3 DNA, read in part, is TGTGCCAGCAGCTTACAGTATGCTGAGCAGTTC. Protein sequence: CASSLQYAEQF. The full CDR3 is CASSLQYAEQFF.

Concerning this clone: Gene names follow the mouse nomenclature. The CDR3 end is not reached by the read, which stops 1 residue before it; the germline J gene fills it in. The chain carries TRBV15 and TRBJ1-6; 11 bases align to TRBD1. TRBJ1-6 is known as an ORF, though its function is uncertain. The CDR3 has 16 residues. Per germline, CDR1 SGHND and CDR2 FRSKSL. V shed 6 bases and J 2 bases; nucleotides not matched to a gene: 3. The sequenced part of the CDR3 DNA is TGTGCCAGCAGACCGGACAGGGGGCCCTATAATTCGCCCCTCTAC. Translating gives CASRPDRGPYNSPLY. The full CDR3 protein reads CASRPDRGPYNSPLYF.

This clone was counted only a few times. Gene names are mouse gene names. The CDR3 goes on 1 residue after the read ends, and that part is filled in from the germline J gene. The V call is TRBV1, the J call TRBJ1-1; 11 bases are a match to TRBD1. The CDR3 has 15 amino acids. The junction had 3 bases not matched to a gene; V was cut back by 5 bases and J by 1 base. Looked up from germline, CDR1 is NSQYPW and CDR2 is LRSPGD (reference sequence). The chain's CDR3 is CTCSPGQGANTEVFF. The CDR3 bases that were read are TGCACCTGCAGTCCCGGACAGGGGGCGAACACAGAAGTCTTC.

Remarks on this clone: Gene names are mouse gene names. The CDR3 goes on 1 residue after the read ends, and that part is filled in from the germline J gene. The gene calls are TRBV26 and TRBJ2-2; 10 bases are shared with TRBD1. Germline assignment: CDR1 KGHPV and CDR2 FQNQEV (reference sequence). The trim removed 4 bases at V and 2 bases at J, leaving 4 bases unmatched. This CDR3 region has 16 residues. The CDR3 here is CASSPPGQGNTGQLYF. The DNA read from the CDR3 is TGTGCCAGCAGTCCGCCGGGACAGGGGAACACCGGGCAGCTCTAC. Full variable domain (remainder filled in from reference TRBV26 and TRBJ2-2): NSKVIQTPRYLVKGQGQKAKMRCIPEKGHPVVFWYQQNKNNEFKFLINFQNQEVLQQIDMTEKRFSAECPSNSPCSLEIQSSEAGDSALYLCASSPPGQGNTGQLYFGEGSKLTVL.

This clone is labeled medium-sized. Gene names follow the mouse nomenclature. CDR3 DNA (partial): TGCACCTGCAGTCCGGGACAGGGGGGTGCAGAAACGCTGTAT. This translates into CTCSPGQGGAETLY. The entire CDR3 reads CTCSPGQGGAETLYF. The rearrangement uses TRBV1 and TRBJ2-3; 11 bases line up with TRBD1. The read halts 1 residue ahead of the CDR3 end, with the missing end drawn from the germline J gene. V was clipped by 5 bases and J by 1 base; unmatched bases: 2. The V gene's germline CDR1 is NSQYPW and CDR2 LRSPGD (reference sequence). The CDR3 spans 15 residues. The complete variable domain, with remaining parts taken from reference TRBV1 and TRBJ2-3, reads VTLLEQNPRWRLVPRGQAVNLRCILKNSQYPWMSWYQQDLQKQLQWLFTLRSPGDKEVKSLPGADYLATRVTDTELRLQVANMSQGRTLYCTCSPGQGGAETLYFGSGTRLTVL.

Worth noting for this clone: The gene symbols are mouse symbols. The read falls 1 residue short of the CDR3 end, and the missing part is taken from the germline J gene. The V and J genes are TRBV19 and TRBJ1-1, with unresolved D. Germline lookup yields CDR1 FNHDT and CDR2 SITEND (reference sequence). This CDR3 has 14 amino acids. V lost 0 bases and J lost 0, with 6 bases in between. CDR3 DNA (partial): TGTGCCAGCAGTATAGTCCGTTCAAACACAGAAGTCTTC. It encodes CASSIVRSNTEVF. The entire CDR3 protein reads CASSIVRSNTEVFF.

This clone was recorded a few times. Genes here carry mouse names. The CDR3 end lies 1 residue beyond the end of the read and is filled in from the germline J gene. This chain joins TRBV17 and TRBJ1-4; TRBD1 matches 9 bases. Trimming cost V 3 bases and J 0 bases; bases outside gene matches: 5. The germline CDR1 and CDR2 sequences are MNHDT and YYDKIL. The CDR3 contains 17 residues. The CDR3 DNA, read in part, is TGTGCTAGCAGTAGGGTGACAGGGGGACTTTCCAACGAAAGATTATTT. It translates to CASSRVTGGLSNERLF. The whole CDR3 protein is CASSRVTGGLSNERLFF. The variable domain in full, completed from reference TRBV17 and TRBJ1-4, reads DTTVKQNPRYKLARVGKPVNLICSQTMNHDTMYWYQKKPNQAPKLLLFYYDKILNREADTFEKFQSSRPNNSFCSLYIGSAGLEYSAMYLCASSRVTGGLSNERLFFGHGTKLSVL.

This clone came up once. Genes and germline are mouse. The read falls 1 residue short of the CDR3 end, and the missing part is taken from the germline J gene. This chain connects TRBV26 to TRBJ2-5; D is undetermined. Germline CDR1 is KGHPV and CDR2 is FQNQEV (reference sequence). This CDR3 region has 11 residues. Trimming cost V 1 base and J 6 bases, with 2 bases left between them. Partial CDR3 DNA: TGTGCCAGCAGTCTGTGGGACACCCAGTAC. As protein: CASSLWDTQY. The whole CDR3 reads CASSLWDTQYF.

A note on this clone: Gene names denote mouse genes. The sequenced fragment ends 1 residue before the CDR3 boundary, so the rest is inferred from the germline J gene. This rearrangement joins TRBV26 to TRBJ2-5, with no clear D. The V gene's germline CDR1 is KGHPV and CDR2 FQNQEV (reference sequence). V lost 2 bases and J lost 5, with 5 bases in between. This CDR3 comprises 12 residues. The part of the CDR3 DNA that was read is TGTGCCAGCAGTCTGAGGGTAGACACCCAGTAC. Translated: CASSLRVDTQY. The whole CDR3 sequence reads CASSLRVDTQYF.

Details on this clone: Any gene name here is a mouse gene name. The DNA read from the CDR3 is TGTGCAAGCAGCTTGGACAGGAGCTCCTATGAACAGTAC. Translating gives CASSLDRSSYEQY. The complete CDR3 protein is CASSLDRSSYEQYF. This rearrangement joins TRBV16 to TRBJ2-7; 7 nucleotides match TRBD1. The read terminates 1 residue before the CDR3 end, so the remaining end is supplied by the germline J gene. V lost 3 bases, J lost 0 bases, and 2 bases stayed unmatched. CDR3 length: 14 amino acids. Germline lookup yields CDR1 SGHSA and CDR2 FRNQAP.

A word on this clone: Any gene name here is a mouse gene name. The read stops 1 residue short of the end of the CDR3; the missing end is completed from the germline J gene. The gene calls are TRBV16 and TRBJ1-1; D is unresolved. V was clipped by 0 bases and J by 5 bases, with 4 bases between them. Germline loops: CDR1 SGHSA, CDR2 FRNQAP. The CDR3 has 12 amino acids. CDR3 region: CASSLDRTEVFF. Partial CDR3 DNA: TGTGCAAGCAGCTTAGATCGGACAGAAGTCTTC.

This clone turned up a few times. Gene labels here are mouse ones. The read falls 1 residue short of the CDR3 end, and the missing part is taken from the germline J gene. The chain employs TRBV13-2 and TRBJ2-1, with unresolved D. The length of the CDR3 is 14 residues. The germline V gene has CDR1 NNHNN and CDR2 SYGAGS (reference sequence). Trimming pared 0 bases from V and 3 bases from J, leaving 7 bases between. Here the CDR3 reads CASGDADGYAEQFF. The DNA read from the CDR3 is TGTGCCAGCGGTGATGCGGACGGCTATGCTGAGCAGTTC.

A remark on this clone: The genes are named according to mouse. The DNA ends 1 residue before the CDR3 does, and the rest of the CDR3 is filled in from the germline J gene. The gene calls are TRBV24 and TRBJ2-5; TRBD2 agrees at 14 bases. CDR3 length: 16 residues. Looked up from germline, CDR1 is KGHTA and CDR2 is FRNEEI. V lost 3 bases, J lost 6 bases, and 5 bases stayed unmatched. CDR3 sequence reads: CASSLGTGGARDTQYF. The part of the CDR3 DNA that was read is TGTGCCAGCAGTCTCGGGACTGGGGGGGCGCGTGACACCCAGTAC.

Comments on this clone: Gene names and germline match the mouse. The CDR3 end is not reached by the read, which stops 1 residue before it; the germline J gene fills it in. The chain links TRBV3 to TRBJ2-7; 12 positions match TRBD2. With 3 bases clipped from V and 7 bases from J, the junction kept 4 bases outside the gene matches. The CDR3 totals 14 residues. Germline V gene sequence: CDR1 SNHLY, CDR2 FYNGKV (reference sequence). Incomplete CDR3 DNA: TGTGCCAGCAGCTTCGGGACTGGGGGGCGGGAACAGTAC. It translates to CASSFGTGGREQY. The whole CDR3 sequence is CASSFGTGGREQYF.

This clone was detected a few times. The gene names here belong to mouse. The DNA ends 1 residue before the CDR3 does, and the rest of the CDR3 is filled in from the germline J gene. The genes are TRBV1 and TRBJ1-5; D gene unclear. CDR1 and CDR2 (germline): NSQYPW, LRSPGD (reference sequence). V was shortened by 2 bases and J by 0 bases, with 8 bases between the two germline ends. The CDR3 is made up of 15 amino acids. The CDR3 region is CTCSARQYNNQAPLF. The part of the CDR3 DNA that was read is TGCACCTGCAGTGCAAGGCAGTATAACAACCAGGCTCCGCTT.

On this clone itself: Germline and genes: mouse. The observed sequence ends 1 residue before the CDR3 terminus, with the missing tail filled in from the germline J gene. V gene TRBV20 combines with J gene TRBJ1-4; TRBD1 agrees at 7 bases. The junction had 6 bases not matched to a gene; V was cut back by 2 bases and J by 6 bases. Germline V gene lookup returns CDR1 GFQATS and CDR2 STVNSAI. CDR3 size: 14 residues. Partial CDR3 DNA: TGTGGTGCTAGGCTCAGGGGGGGGGACGAAAGATTATTT. Amino acid sequence: CGARLRGGDERLF. The CDR3 reads in full as CGARLRGGDERLFF.